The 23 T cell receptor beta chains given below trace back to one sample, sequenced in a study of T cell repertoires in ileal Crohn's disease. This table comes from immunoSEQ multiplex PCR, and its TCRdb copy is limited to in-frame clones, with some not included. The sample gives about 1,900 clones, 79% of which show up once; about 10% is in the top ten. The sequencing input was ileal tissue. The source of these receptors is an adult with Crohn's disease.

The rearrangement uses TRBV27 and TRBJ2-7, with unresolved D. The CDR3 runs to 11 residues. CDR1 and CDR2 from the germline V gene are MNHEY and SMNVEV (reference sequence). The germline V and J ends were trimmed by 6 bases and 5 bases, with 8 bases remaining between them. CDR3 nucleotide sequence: TGTGCCAGCAGCGAGAAGAACGAGCAGTACTTC. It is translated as CASSEKNEQYF.

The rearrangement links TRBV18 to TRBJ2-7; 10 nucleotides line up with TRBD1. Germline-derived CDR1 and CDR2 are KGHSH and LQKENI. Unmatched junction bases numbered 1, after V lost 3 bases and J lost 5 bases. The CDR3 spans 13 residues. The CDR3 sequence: CASSPGTGDEQYF. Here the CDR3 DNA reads TGTGCCAGCTCACCCGGGACAGGGGACGAGCAGTACTTC.

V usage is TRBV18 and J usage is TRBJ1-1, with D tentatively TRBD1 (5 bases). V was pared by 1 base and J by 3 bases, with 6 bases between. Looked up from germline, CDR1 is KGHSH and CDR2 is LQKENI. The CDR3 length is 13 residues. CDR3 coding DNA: TGTGCCAGCTCACCACGGGGGGACACTGAAGCTTTCTTT. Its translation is CASSPRGDTEAFF.

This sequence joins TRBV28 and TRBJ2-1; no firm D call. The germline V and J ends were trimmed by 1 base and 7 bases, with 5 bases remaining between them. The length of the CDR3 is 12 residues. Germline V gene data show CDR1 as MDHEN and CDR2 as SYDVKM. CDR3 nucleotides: TGTGCCAGCAGTTTATCCCAGAATGAGCAGTTCTTC. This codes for CASSLSQNEQFF. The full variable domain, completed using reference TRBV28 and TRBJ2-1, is DVKVTQSSRYLVKRTGEKVFLECVQDMDHENMFWYRQDPGLGLRLIYFSYDVKMKEKGDIPEGYSVSREKKERFSLILESASTNQTSMYLCASSLSQNEQFFGPGTRLTVL.

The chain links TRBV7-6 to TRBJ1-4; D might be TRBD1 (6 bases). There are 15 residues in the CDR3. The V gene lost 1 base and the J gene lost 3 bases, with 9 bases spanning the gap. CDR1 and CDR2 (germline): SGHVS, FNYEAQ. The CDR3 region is CASSLGRGANEKLFF. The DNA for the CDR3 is TGTGCCAGCAGCTTAGGCAGGGGAGCTAATGAAAAACTGTTTTTT.

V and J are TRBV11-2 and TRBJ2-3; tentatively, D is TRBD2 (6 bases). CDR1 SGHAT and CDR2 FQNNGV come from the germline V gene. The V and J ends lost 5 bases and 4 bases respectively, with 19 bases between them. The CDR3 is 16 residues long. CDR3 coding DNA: TGTGCCAGCAGCCCGCGGTCAGGAGGGCCCCCAGATACGCAGTATTTT. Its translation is CASSPRSGGPPDTQYF. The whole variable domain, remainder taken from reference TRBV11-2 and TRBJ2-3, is EAGVAQSPRYKIIEKRQSVAFWCNPISGHATLYWYQQILGQGPKLLIQFQNNGVVDDSQLPKDRFSAERLKGVDSTLKIQPAKLEDSAVYLCASSPRSGGPPDTQYFGPGTRLTVL.

CDR3 in DNA: TGTGCCAGCAGCGTAGGACTAGCGGGGATGGAGACCCAGTACTTC. Protein product: CASSVGLAGMETQYF. The chain recombines TRBV9 with TRBJ2-5, with TRBD2 matching over 11 bases. The V and J ends lost 0 bases and 5 bases, in that order; junction bases with no gene match: 3. Germline V gene data show CDR1 as SGDLS and CDR2 as YYNGEE. This CDR3 comprises 15 residues.

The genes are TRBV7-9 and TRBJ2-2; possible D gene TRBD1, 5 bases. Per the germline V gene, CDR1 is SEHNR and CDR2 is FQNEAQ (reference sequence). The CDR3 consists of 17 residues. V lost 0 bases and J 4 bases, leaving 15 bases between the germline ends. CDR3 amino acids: CASSLAQGSPATGELFF. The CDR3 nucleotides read TGTGCCAGCAGCTTAGCGCAGGGCTCTCCGGCCACCGGGGAGCTGTTTTTT.

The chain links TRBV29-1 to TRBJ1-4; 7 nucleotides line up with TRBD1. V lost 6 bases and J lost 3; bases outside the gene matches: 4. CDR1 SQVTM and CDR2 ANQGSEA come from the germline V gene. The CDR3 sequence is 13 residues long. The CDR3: CSVAGTANEKLFF. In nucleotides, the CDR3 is TGCAGCGTGGCCGGGACAGCTAATGAAAAACTGTTTTTT.

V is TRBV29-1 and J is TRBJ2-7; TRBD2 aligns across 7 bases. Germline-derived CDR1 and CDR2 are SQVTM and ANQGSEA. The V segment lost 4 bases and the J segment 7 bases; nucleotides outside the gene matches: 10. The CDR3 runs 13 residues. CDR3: CSVVVGGGGEQYF. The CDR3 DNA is TGCAGCGTTGTAGTTGGCGGGGGAGGAGAGCAGTACTTC.

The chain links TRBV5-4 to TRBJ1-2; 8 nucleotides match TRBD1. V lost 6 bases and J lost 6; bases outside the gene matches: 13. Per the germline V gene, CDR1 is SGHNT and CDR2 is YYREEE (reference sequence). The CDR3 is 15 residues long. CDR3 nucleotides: TGTGCCAGCACCGGACGGAGACAGGGGATAGATGGCTACACCTTC. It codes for CASTGRRQGIDGYTF.

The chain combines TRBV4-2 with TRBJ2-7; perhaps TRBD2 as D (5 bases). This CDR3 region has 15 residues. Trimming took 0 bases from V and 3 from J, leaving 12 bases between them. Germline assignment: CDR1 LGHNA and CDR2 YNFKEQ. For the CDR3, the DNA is TGTGCCAGCAGCCAAGATGGAGGCCACAGCTACGAGCAGTACTTC. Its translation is CASSQDGGHSYEQYF.

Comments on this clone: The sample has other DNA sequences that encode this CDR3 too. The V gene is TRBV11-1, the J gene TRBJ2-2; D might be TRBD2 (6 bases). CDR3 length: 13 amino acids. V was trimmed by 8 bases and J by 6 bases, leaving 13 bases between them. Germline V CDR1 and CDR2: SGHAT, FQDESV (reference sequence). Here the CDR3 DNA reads TGTGCCAGCTCTTCCTGGGGGGCCGGGGAGCTGTTTTTT. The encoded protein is CASSSWGAGELFF.

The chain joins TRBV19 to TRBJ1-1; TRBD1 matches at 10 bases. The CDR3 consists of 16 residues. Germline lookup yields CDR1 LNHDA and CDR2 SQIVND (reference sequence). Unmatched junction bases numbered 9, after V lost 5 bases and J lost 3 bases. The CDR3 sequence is CASSARDRGVHTEAFF. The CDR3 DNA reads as TGTGCCAGTAGTGCGAGGGACAGGGGAGTGCACACTGAAGCTTTCTTT.

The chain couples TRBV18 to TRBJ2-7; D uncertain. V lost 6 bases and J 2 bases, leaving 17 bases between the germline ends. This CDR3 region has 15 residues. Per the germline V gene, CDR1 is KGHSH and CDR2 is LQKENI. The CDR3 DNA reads TGTGCCAGCTCTCGAACAGCCGATCTACCCTACGAGCAGTACTTC. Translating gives CASSRTADLPYEQYF.

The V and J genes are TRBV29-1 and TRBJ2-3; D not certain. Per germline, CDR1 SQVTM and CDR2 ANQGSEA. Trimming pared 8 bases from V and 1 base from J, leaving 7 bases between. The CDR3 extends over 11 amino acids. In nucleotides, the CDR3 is TGCAGCTCCCGGGGCACAGATACGCAGTATTTT. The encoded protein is CSSRGTDTQYF.

The CDR3 is CASRGTGADTQYF. Written as DNA, the CDR3 is TGTGCCAGCAGGGGGACAGGCGCAGATACGCAGTATTTT. The V call is TRBV28, the J call TRBJ2-3; TRBD1 agrees at 8 bases. The CDR3 loop spans 13 amino acids. Losses at the gene ends were 6 bases for V and 4 bases for J; bases not matched to a gene: 3. Germline-derived CDR1 and CDR2 are MDHEN and SYDVKM. Combining the CDR3 with reference TRBV28 and TRBJ2-3 gives the whole variable domain DVKVTQSSRYLVKRTGEKVFLECVQDMDHENMFWYRQDPGLGLRLIYFSYDVKMKEKGDIPEGYSVSREKKERFSLILESASTNQTSMYLCASRGTGADTQYFGPGTRLTVL.

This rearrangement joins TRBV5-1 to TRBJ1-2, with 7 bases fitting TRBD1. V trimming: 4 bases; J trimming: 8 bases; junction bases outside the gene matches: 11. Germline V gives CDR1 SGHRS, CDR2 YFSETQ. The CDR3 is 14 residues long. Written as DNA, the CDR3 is TGCGCCAGCAGCCGAGCAGACAGGGTTGGCGGCTACACCTTC. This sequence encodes CASSRADRVGGYTF.

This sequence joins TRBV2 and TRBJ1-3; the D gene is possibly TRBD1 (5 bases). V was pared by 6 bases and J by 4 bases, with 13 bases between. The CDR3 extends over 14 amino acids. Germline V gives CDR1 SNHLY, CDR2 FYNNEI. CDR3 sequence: CASSDGHTGNTIYF. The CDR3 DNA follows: TGTGCCAGCAGCGATGGACATACCGGAAACACCATATATTTT.

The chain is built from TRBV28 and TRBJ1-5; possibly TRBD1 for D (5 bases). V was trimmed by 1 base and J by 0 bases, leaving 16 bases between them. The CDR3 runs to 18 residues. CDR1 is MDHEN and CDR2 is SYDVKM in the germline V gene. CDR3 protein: CASSLLGGERYSNQPQHF. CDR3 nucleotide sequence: TGTGCCAGCAGTTTATTGGGGGGAGAAAGATATAGCAATCAGCCCCAGCATTTT.

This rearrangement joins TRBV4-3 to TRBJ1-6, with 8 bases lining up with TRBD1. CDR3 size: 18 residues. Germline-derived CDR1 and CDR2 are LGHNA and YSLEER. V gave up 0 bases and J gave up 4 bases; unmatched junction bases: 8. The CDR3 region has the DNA TGCGCCAGCAGCCAAGAAATTTTGGGACAGGCTTATAATTCACCCCTCCACTTT. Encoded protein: CASSQEILGQAYNSPLHF.

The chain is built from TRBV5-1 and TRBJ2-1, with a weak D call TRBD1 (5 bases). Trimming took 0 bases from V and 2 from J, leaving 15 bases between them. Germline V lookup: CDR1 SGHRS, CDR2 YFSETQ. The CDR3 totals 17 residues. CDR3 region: CASSLGIGAHPYNEQFF. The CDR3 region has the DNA TGCGCCAGCAGCTTGGGGATAGGGGCCCACCCCTACAATGAGCAGTTCTTC. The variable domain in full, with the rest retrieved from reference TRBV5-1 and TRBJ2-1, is KAGVTQTPRYLIKTRGQQVTLSCSPISGHRSVSWYQQTPGQGLQFLFEYFSETQRNKGNFPGRFSGRQFSNSRSEMNVSTLELGDSALYLCASSLGIGAHPYNEQFFGPGTRLTVL.

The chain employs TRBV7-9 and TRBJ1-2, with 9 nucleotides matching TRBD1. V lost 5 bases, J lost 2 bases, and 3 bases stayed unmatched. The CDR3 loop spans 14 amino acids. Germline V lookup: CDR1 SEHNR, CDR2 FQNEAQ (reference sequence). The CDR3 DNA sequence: TGTGCCAGCAGCGCTGGGACAGGGAACTATGGCTACACCTTC. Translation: CASSAGTGNYGYTF.